This record concerns one T cell receptor beta chain sequence. Its antigen remains unknown. Looked up from germline, CDR1 is SGHAT and CDR2 is FQNNGV. The CDR3 extends over 14 amino acids. Trimming pared 1 base from V and 5 bases from J, leaving 10 bases between. TCRdb's copy holds only in-frame clones and misses some; the assay was immunoSEQ multiplex PCR. The sample records about 120,000 clones, about 93% being singletons. This sample stems from a study of graft-versus-host responses after intestinal transplantation. The source of this sequence is a human donor who received an intestinal transplant. The genes are TRBV11-2 and TRBJ2-3; D is unclear. Material: unstimulated CD4+ T cells sorted from spleen or lymph node cells, obtained before intestinal transplant. CDR3: CASSLGSLGDTQYF. CDR3 bases: TGTGCCAGCAGCTTAGGGTCCCTGGGAGATACGCAGTATTTT.